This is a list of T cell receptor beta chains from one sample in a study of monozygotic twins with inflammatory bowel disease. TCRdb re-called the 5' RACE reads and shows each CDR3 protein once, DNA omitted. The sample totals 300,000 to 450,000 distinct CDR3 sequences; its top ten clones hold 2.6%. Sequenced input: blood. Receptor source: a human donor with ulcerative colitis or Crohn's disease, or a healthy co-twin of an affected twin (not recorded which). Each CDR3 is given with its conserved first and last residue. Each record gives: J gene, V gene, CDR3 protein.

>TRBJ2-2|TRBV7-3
CASSRSAGELFF
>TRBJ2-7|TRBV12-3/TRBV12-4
CASSLPGPGSYEQYF
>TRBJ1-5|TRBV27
CASSLYRRYSNQPQHF
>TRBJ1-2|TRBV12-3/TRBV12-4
CASSMAGQTYGYTF
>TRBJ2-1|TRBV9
CASSVFGTSNEQFF
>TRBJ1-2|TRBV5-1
CASSAEGQGDGYTF
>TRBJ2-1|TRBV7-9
CASSSPFGYNEQFF
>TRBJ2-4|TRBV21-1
CASSKPGQAPGLAKNIQYF
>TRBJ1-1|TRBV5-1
CASSLAENTEAFF
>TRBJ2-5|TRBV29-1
CSLARGQETQYF
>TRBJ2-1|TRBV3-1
CASSQDFRTREQFF
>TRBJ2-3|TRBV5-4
CASSSTREPTDTQYF
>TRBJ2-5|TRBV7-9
CASSPWTGEQETQYF
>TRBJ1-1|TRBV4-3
CASSQDKVTEAFF
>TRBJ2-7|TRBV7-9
CASSLTQGALDEQYF
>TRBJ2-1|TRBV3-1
CASSRLAGSYNEQFF
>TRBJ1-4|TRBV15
CATSRGQGGGKLFF
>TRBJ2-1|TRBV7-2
CASNPLTGSNEQFF
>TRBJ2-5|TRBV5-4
CASSLGLAGEETQYF
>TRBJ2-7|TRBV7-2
CASSLGSTGQGTYEQYF
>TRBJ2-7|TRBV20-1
CSATPSRGVSYEQYF
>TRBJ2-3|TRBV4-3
CASSQVAGAYSTDTQYF
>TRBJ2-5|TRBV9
CASSPPTRSRETQYF
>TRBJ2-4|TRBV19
CASSIGTEWDIQYF
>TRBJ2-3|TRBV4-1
CASSQGGLAGNTDTQYF
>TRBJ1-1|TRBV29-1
CSVDGGVFYGAFF
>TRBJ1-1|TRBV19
CASSIEGGGGNTEAFF
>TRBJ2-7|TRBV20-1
CSAITGYEQYF
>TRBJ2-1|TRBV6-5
CASSYSGTSGGYPHNEQFF
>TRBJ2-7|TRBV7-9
CASSLSVGTSYEQYF
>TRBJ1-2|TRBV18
CASSPGTLKGYGYTF
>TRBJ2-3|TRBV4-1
CASQDSSGGQDTQYF
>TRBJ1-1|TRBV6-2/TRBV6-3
CASSYPPARVPNTEAFF
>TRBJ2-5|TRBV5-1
CASSLEGGRQETQYF
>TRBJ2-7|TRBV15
CAASREYRDRYLYEQYF
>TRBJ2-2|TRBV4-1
CASSQGPPGLENTGELFF
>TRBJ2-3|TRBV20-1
CSARDVGGVADTQYF
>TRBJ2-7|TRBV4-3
CASSQLPGQFSEQYF
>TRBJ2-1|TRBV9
CASSPINEQFF
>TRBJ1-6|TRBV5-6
CASSSPLGRLSYNSPLHF
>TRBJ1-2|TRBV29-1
CSVGRQNYGYTF
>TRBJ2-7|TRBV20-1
CSAFKRGGSYEQYF
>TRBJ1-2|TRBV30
CAWSVGTGSDGYTF
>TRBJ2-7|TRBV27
CASGHSGAEQYF
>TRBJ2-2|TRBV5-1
CASSLSGQNTGELFF
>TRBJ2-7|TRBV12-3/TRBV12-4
CASSRTESSYEQYF
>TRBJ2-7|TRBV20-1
CSAPQGNGFYEQYF
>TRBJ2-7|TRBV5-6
CASTMTDTYEQYF
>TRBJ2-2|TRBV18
CASSSLQGAANTGELFF
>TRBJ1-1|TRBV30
CAWSVRGGSVAFF
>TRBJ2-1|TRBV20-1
CSAGRGLASEQFF
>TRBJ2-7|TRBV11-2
CASSLVVYFAGRSYEQYF
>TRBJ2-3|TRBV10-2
CASGGGADTQYF
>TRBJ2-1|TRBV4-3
CASSQPAYNEQFF
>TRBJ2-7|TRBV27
CASSSTGSPYEQYF
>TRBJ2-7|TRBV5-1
CASSMGQGASDEQYF
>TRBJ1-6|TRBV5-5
CASSPQGADPLHF